Below are 16 T cell receptor beta chains sequenced from a single sample in a study of T cell responses to AZD1222 COVID-19 vaccine. Repertoires were generated with immunoSEQ multiplex PCR, while TCRdb's copy carries only in-frame clones and drops some. The data contain roughly 100,000 clones, over 90% of them singletons. Sequencing used peripheral blood, obtained on day 0 of AZD1222 vaccination. The receptors come from an adult in good health.

The rearrangement joins TRBV7-9 to TRBJ1-1; 7 nucleotides line up with TRBD1. With 5 bases clipped from V and 4 bases from J, the junction kept 10 bases outside the gene matches. Germline-derived CDR1 and CDR2 are SEHNR and FQNEAQ (reference sequence). The CDR3 is 15 residues long. The CDR3 region is CASSPFQTGRTEAFF. The CDR3 nucleotides read TGTGCCAGCAGCCCCTTTCAGACAGGGCGCACTGAAGCTTTCTTT.

The rearrangement uses TRBV10-2 and TRBJ1-2; D gene ambiguous. V lost 5 bases and J 3 bases, leaving 7 bases between the germline ends. This CDR3 is built from 12 residues. Germline values: CDR1 WSHSY, CDR2 SAAADI. The CDR3: CASSTADYGYTF. The CDR3 DNA is TGCGCCAGCAGTACAGCGGACTATGGCTACACCTTC.

The CDR3 here is CASSFRTNTEAFF. For the CDR3, the DNA is TGTGCCAGCAGTTTCAGGACGAACACTGAAGCTTTCTTT. J is TRBJ1-1 and V is TRBV27; no reliable D call. Per germline, CDR1 MNHEY and CDR2 SMNVEV (reference sequence). Trimming removed 3 bases from V and 1 base from J, with 6 bases in between. The CDR3 totals 13 residues.

V gene TRBV6-5 combines with J gene TRBJ1-1; D unclear. CDR1 and CDR2 from the germline V gene are MNHEY and SVGAGI. The CDR3 runs to 13 residues. V was pared by 6 bases and J by 1 base, with 9 bases between. CDR3 bases: TGTGCCAGCAGCCTCACAGAGAACACTGAAGCTTTCTTT. Residues: CASSLTENTEAFF.

The rearrangement links TRBV10-3 to TRBJ2-7, with D perhaps matching TRBD2 (6 bases). Trimming took off 4 bases at V and 5 bases at J, with 15 bases between the two ends. The CDR3 has 14 amino acids. The germline gives CDR1 ENHRY, CDR2 SYGVKD. The DNA for the CDR3 is TGTGCCATCAGTGGTCCCCTAGCGCACAACGAGCAGTACTTC. It specifies CAISGPLAHNEQYF.

The chain links TRBV7-9 to TRBJ1-4; possible D gene TRBD1, 5 bases. The V end lost 5 bases, the J end lost 4 bases, and 11 bases lay between the germline ends. The CDR3 contains 14 residues. CDR1 is SEHNR, CDR2 FQNEAQ, per germline (reference sequence). The CDR3 nucleotides read TGTGCCAGCAGCGGACGGGACTTTAATGAAAAACTGTTTTTT. It yields the protein CASSGRDFNEKLFF.

Only a few counts were recorded for this clone. The chain links TRBV19 to TRBJ1-5; D is undetermined. V lost 4 bases to trimming and J lost 7 bases, with 11 bases between them. The length of the CDR3 is 13 residues. Germline CDR1 is LNHDA and CDR2 is SQIVND (reference sequence). CDR3 amino acids: CASSNMVSQPQHF. The CDR3 DNA follows: TGTGCCAGTAGTAATATGGTTAGCCAGCCCCAGCATTTT.

The V call is TRBV24-1, the J call TRBJ2-7; possible D gene TRBD1, 5 bases. Germline V gene lookup returns CDR1 KGHDR and CDR2 SFDVKD. The CDR3 runs to 12 residues. Trimming pared 5 bases from V and 4 bases from J, leaving 8 bases between. CDR3 nucleotides: TGTGCCACCAGTGGTCAGGGTTACGAGCAGTACTTC. As protein: CATSGQGYEQYF.

This sequence joins TRBV7-2 and TRBJ2-7, with D perhaps assigned TRBD1 or TRBD2 (5 bases each). Looked up from germline, CDR1 is SGHTA and CDR2 is FQGNSA. Trimming cost V 5 bases and J 6 bases, with 20 bases left between them. The CDR3 spans 15 residues. The CDR3 reads CASSPRGRTSVEQYF. As DNA, the CDR3 is TGTGCCAGCAGCCCCCGGGGCCGGACTTCTGTCGAGCAGTACTTC.

This rearrangement joins TRBV5-1 to TRBJ2-7; TRBD1 matches at 9 bases. Germline V gives CDR1 SGHRS, CDR2 YFSETQ. V lost 4 bases, J lost 0 bases, and 5 bases stayed unmatched. The CDR3 covers 15 residues. The CDR3 DNA reads TGCGCCAGCAGCAGCGGGACAGGGCTCTCCTACGAGCAGTACTTC. It encodes CASSSGTGLSYEQYF.

The chain links TRBV5-1 to TRBJ2-2; possibly TRBD2 for D (5 bases). Germline CDR1 reads SGHRS; CDR2 reads YFSETQ. V lost 2 bases to trimming and J lost 3 bases, with 11 bases between them. This CDR3 is 15 amino acids long. The CDR3 nucleotides read TGCGCCAGCAGCTTTTTTACGGGATACACCGGGGAGCTGTTTTTT. Its translation: CASSFFTGYTGELFF.

The V call is TRBV7-9, the J call TRBJ2-6; the D gene could be TRBD1 or TRBD2 (6 bases each). Per the germline V gene, CDR1 is SEHNR and CDR2 is FQNEAQ (reference sequence). V lost 3 bases to trimming and J lost 2 bases, with 14 bases between them. The CDR3 has 17 amino acids. CDR3 in DNA: TGTGCCAGCAGCTTCCCGACTAGGGGGACTGGGGCCAACGTCCTGACTTTC. It codes for CASSFPTRGTGANVLTF.

V usage is TRBV9 and J usage is TRBJ2-3; perhaps TRBD1 as D (6 bases). Germline V gives CDR1 SGDLS, CDR2 YYNGEE. The CDR3 consists of 14 residues. The V gene lost 4 bases and the J gene lost 6 bases, with 15 bases spanning the gap. The CDR3 nucleotides are TGTGCCAGCAGCCCAACAGGGACCCCGGATACGCAGTATTTT. Protein: CASSPTGTPDTQYF.

The chain links TRBV5-1 to TRBJ2-1, with D tentatively TRBD2 (6 bases). The CDR3 has 16 amino acids. Trimming cost V 2 bases and J 6 bases, with 18 bases left between them. The germline V gene encodes CDR1 SGHRS and CDR2 YFSETQ. The DNA of the CDR3 is TGCGCCAGCAGCTTTATCGGGACTTCGGAGATCAATGAGCAGTTCTTC. Its translation: CASSFIGTSEINEQFF.

The chain employs TRBV5-1 and TRBJ2-2; D gene unclear. The V gene lost 0 bases and the J gene lost 7 bases, with 4 bases spanning the gap. The CDR3 contains 12 residues. Germline lookup yields CDR1 SGHRS and CDR2 YFSETQ. In DNA, the CDR3 is TGCGCCAGCAGCTTGGATCACGGGGAGCTGTTTTTT. This codes for CASSLDHGELFF. Supplemented by reference TRBV5-1 and TRBJ2-2, the full variable domain reads KAGVTQTPRYLIKTRGQQVTLSCSPISGHRSVSWYQQTPGQGLQFLFEYFSETQRNKGNFPGRFSGRQFSNSRSEMNVSTLELGDSALYLCASSLDHGELFFGEGSRLTVL.

The rearrangement joins TRBV6-5 to TRBJ1-6; D is uncertain. The germline V and J ends were trimmed by 4 bases and 6 bases, with 10 bases remaining between them. This CDR3 spans 14 amino acids. Germline V gene data show CDR1 as MNHEY and CDR2 as SVGAGI. The CDR3 coding sequence is TGTGCCAGCAGTTCCCCCGGTCCTAATTCACCCCTCCACTTT. It codes for CASSSPGPNSPLHF.